Sequencing of this T cell receptor beta chain was carried out in a study of molecular identifiers for immune sequencing clone quantification (dated by TCRdb to the late 2010s). Broadly, across the study: For a replicate experiment, RNA from approximately 20,000 or 100,000 naive CD8 T cells was divided into five aliquots, and four of the five aliquots were sequenced. This methods study benchmarked molecular-identifier clustering-based TCR repertoire sequencing (MIDCIRS) and TCR RNA copy counting, using CD8 T cells to do so.

To prepare the library, PCR was applied. TCRdb names NextSeq 500 as the instrument used. Preparation of bulk TCR libraries followed a previously described approach, with the TCR primers listed in Table S5. Total RNA was purified with the Qiagen AllPrep DNA/RNA kit. Reads from multiple sequencing runs of the same library were pooled before analysis. The original methods were these. Only reads with exact TCR constant sequence were kept, trimmed to 150 nt, and grouped by their 12-nt molecular barcodes. Within each barcode group, reads were sub-clustered at a 15% Levenshtein threshold, and quality-weighted consensus sequences were built per RNA molecule. Non-functional sequences were removed, as were lower-count sequences one edit away from another. On the basis of fitting two negative binomial distributions, barcode sub-clusters with fewer than 20% of the maximum read count were discarded. Starting from the raw public reads, TCRdb applied fastp trimming at Q25, assembled clones with MiXCR and retained in-frame beta chains. Each entry is one CDR3 protein sequence, shown with its most common DNA and genes. The V and J calls, along with clone size, are taken from TCRdb and not from the paper's own processing. The sample table holds some 590,000 distinct CDR3 sequences, of which over 25% were seen once. Around 0.78% of the sample belongs to the ten largest clones.

The research as a whole found: Naive libraries contained spiked-in Jurkat TCR RNA (approximately ten copies' worth), which is not part of the donor repertoire. In CMV-specific effector cells, clones with more than 20 RNA copies accounted for over 99% of molecules, whereas in naive cells such clones accounted for under 1%. Without barcode sub-clustering, chimeric consensus sequences inflated TCR diversity; chimeras reached as high as 47%. The sizes of highly expanded clones could end up underestimated when identical TCR molecules share a barcode. Modeling indicated approximately 3.2 TCR RNA copies recovered per cell, compared with roughly 10 by digital PCR, which implies a capture efficiency of about 31%. A single cell's worth of spiked-in Jurkat TCR RNA was reported detectable even among 750,000 to 1,000,000 naive CD8 T cells.

This clonotype appeared many times. Its antigen is unknown. Nothing much larger sits one base from this clone, and base qualities are not available. Libraries of naive CD8 T cells were built from anywhere between about 19,000 and 1,000,000 sorted cells, with 10%, 30% or 50% of the purified RNA used. Naive CD8 T cells, defined as CD8+CD4-CCR7+CD45RA+, were FACS-sorted into RLT Plus buffer on a BD FACSAria II. To test detection sensitivity, Jurkat RNA equivalent to over 8 TCR copies was spiked into samples of roughly 17,000-1,000,000 naive CD8 T cells. Enrichment of CD8 T cells was done with RosetteSep CD8+ T Cell Enrichment Cocktail plus Ficoll-Paque, and ACK red cell lysis came afterward. The germline V gene yields SQVTM for CDR1 and ANQGSEA for CDR2. CDR3 length: 14 amino acids, cysteine to phenylalanine. Only the CDR3 part of the read is kept: 42 bases, read in frame from the first base. Ends trimmed: V by 2 bases, J by 7 bases; bases unmatched to a gene: 10.

The chain links TRBV29-1 with TRBJ2-7; the central 8 bases match TRBD2. The TCR comes from a human donor in good health. Some libraries in this study had Jurkat cell RNA spiked in. Sample: naive CD8+ T cells from blood, with Jurkat cell RNA spiked in. This specimen's cell subset or site label, interpreted: FACS-sorted CD8+CD4-CCR7+CD45RA+ naive T cells. The CDR3 protein sequence reads: CSVELREGPQEQYF. The nucleotide sequence is TGCAGCGTTGAATTACGGGAGGGCCCTCAGGAGCAGTACTTC.